Below, 12 T cell receptor beta chains from the same sample are listed, as sequenced in a study of shared T cell receptors in the human thymus. The table came from immunoSEQ multiplex PCR; TCRdb's copy has only in-frame clones and leaves some out. This table has 550,000 to 800,000 clones, approximately 85% appearing once. The same data also contributed to another study, on human thymus T cells.

Sequencing was done on a sample of thymocytes. All receptors come from a girl under two years old with a congenital heart defect.

The V and J genes are TRBV4-1 and TRBJ1-1; the D gene is possibly TRBD1 (6 bases). This CDR3 is built from 17 residues. The germline V gene encodes CDR1 MGHRA and CDR2 YSYEKL. Trimming cost V 0 bases and J 7 bases, with 21 bases left between them. CDR3 protein: CASSQDGGGGGVIEAFF. In DNA, the CDR3 is TGCGCCAGCAGCCAAGACGGAGGGGGGGGAGGGGTCATTGAAGCTTTCTTT.

The CDR3 is CASSEYIQGGVGDGYTF. CDR3 sequence (DNA): TGTGCCAGCAGTGAATATATTCAGGGAGGAGTAGGAGATGGCTACACCTTC. This chain uses TRBV25-1 with TRBJ1-2, with D possibly matching TRBD1 (5 bases). Germline V lookup: CDR1 MGHDK, CDR2 SYGVNS. The CDR3 consists of 17 residues. V was trimmed by 0 bases and J by 6 bases, leaving 20 bases between them.

The chain carries TRBV28 and TRBJ1-5; 7 bases match TRBD1. The CDR3 contains 17 residues. Trimming took 6 bases from V and 3 from J; bases not matched to a gene: 14. Germline loops: CDR1 MDHEN, CDR2 SYDVKM. The DNA of the CDR3 is TGTGCCAGCAGACCCAATAATCTTGACAGGGTCAATCAGCCCCAGCATTTT. Its translation: CASRPNNLDRVNQPQHF.

This chain links TRBV9 with TRBJ2-1, with 7 bases lining up with TRBD1. The CDR3 is 16 amino acids. Unmatched junction bases numbered 7, after V lost 0 bases and J lost 4 bases. Germline V gene sequence: CDR1 SGDLS, CDR2 YYNGEE. The CDR3 is CASSVAKGALYNEQFF. CDR3 bases: TGTGCCAGCAGCGTAGCTAAGGGGGCGCTTTACAATGAGCAGTTCTTC.

The genes are TRBV30 and TRBJ1-5; possibly TRBD1 for D (6 bases). This CDR3 comprises 13 residues. The V end lost 2 bases, the J end lost 7 bases, and 12 bases lay between the germline ends. CDR1 is GTSNPN and CDR2 is SVGIG in the germline V gene (reference sequence). CDR3 in amino acids: CAWSPPQGQPQHF. CDR3 nucleotide sequence: TGTGCCTGGAGTCCACCCCAGGGGCAGCCCCAGCATTTT.

The chain is built from TRBV5-1 and TRBJ2-7, with a tentative D call TRBD1 (5 bases). CDR3 size: 16 residues. Germline V CDR1 and CDR2: SGHRS, YFSETQ. Trimming cost V 2 bases and J 2 bases, with 17 bases left between them. CDR3 protein: CASSLGPTAGTYEQYF. For the CDR3, the DNA is TGCGCCAGCAGCTTAGGTCCGACAGCCGGAACCTACGAGCAGTACTTC.

The genes are TRBV6-4 and TRBJ1-6; TRBD1 aligns across 7 bases. The CDR3 extends over 15 amino acids. The germline V gene encodes CDR1 MRHNA and CDR2 SNTAGT. V was clipped by 3 bases and J by 8 bases; unmatched bases: 7. CDR3: CASSDTGESDSPLHF. Here the CDR3 DNA reads TGTGCCAGCAGTGATACAGGGGAGTCGGATTCACCCCTCCACTTT.

The chain employs TRBV4-3 and TRBJ2-3; 9 nucleotides agree with TRBD2. The CDR3 covers 19 residues. Germline CDR1 LGHNA, CDR2 YSLEER. Trimming took 0 bases from V and 4 from J; bases not matched to a gene: 14. In DNA, the CDR3 is TGCGCCAGCAGCCAAGACGGGCGGGGGGGTGGTGCTCGACCAGATACGCAGTATTTT. Translated: CASSQDGRGGGARPDTQYF.

J is TRBJ2-3 and V is TRBV2; tentative D call: TRBD1 (5 bases). The ends were cut back, 4 bases at V and 5 bases at J, with 16 bases in the middle. In germline, CDR1 is SNHLY, CDR2 FYNNEI. This CDR3 region has 15 residues. CDR3 in amino acids: CASSGVGAYLDTQYF. CDR3 DNA sequence: TGTGCCAGCAGTGGGGTTGGGGCATACTTAGATACGCAGTATTTT.

The rearrangement links TRBV28 to TRBJ1-4; no clear D. The V end lost 5 bases, the J end lost 8 bases, and 6 bases lay between the germline ends. The germline gives CDR1 MDHEN, CDR2 SYDVKM. The length of the CDR3 is 11 residues. The CDR3 region has the DNA TGTGCCAGCAGTCGGGGAGAAAAACTGTTTTTT. Protein: CASSRGEKLFF.

The V and J genes are TRBV7-2 and TRBJ1-1; TRBD1 might be the D (6 bases). Germline assignment: CDR1 SGHTA and CDR2 FQGNSA. V was cut by 5 bases and J by 6 bases, with 19 bases left in between. CDR3 length equals 15 residues. Written as DNA, the CDR3 is TGTGCCAGCAGCATGCAGGGGCGGGTCAGCGCTGAAGCTTTCTTT. Protein sequence: CASSMQGRVSAEAFF.

DNA for the CDR3: TGTGCCAGTAGTCGGCGTCACAGGCAAATTCAAGAGACCCAGTACTTC. Amino acid sequence: CASSRRHRQIQETQYF. This sequence joins TRBV19 and TRBJ2-5, with D possibly being TRBD1 (5 bases). Germline loops: CDR1 LNHDA, CDR2 SQIVND (reference sequence). Trimming cost V 5 bases and J 2 bases, with 18 bases left between them. The CDR3 consists of 16 residues. The variable domain in full, with the rest retrieved from reference TRBV19 and TRBJ2-5, is DGGITQSPKYLFRKEGQNVTLSCEQNLNHDAMYWYRQDPGQGLRLIYYSQIVNDFQKGDIAEGYSVSREKKESFPLTVTSAQKNPTAFYLCASSRRHRQIQETQYFGPGTRLLVL.